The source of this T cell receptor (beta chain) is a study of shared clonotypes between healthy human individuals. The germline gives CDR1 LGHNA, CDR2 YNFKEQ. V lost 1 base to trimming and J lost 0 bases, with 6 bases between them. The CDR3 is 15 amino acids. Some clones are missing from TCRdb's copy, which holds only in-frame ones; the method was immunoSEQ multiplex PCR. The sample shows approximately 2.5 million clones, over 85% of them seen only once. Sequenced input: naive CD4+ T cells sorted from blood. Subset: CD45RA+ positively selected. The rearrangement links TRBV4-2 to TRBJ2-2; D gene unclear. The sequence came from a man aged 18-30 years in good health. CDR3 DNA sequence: TGTGCCAGCAGCCAAGGATCGGCGAACACCGGGGAGCTGTTTTTT. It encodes CASSQGSANTGELFF.